This T cell receptor beta chain appears in the sequencing data of a study of T cell repertoires in cytomegalovirus infection. CDR1 and CDR2 (germline): MNHEY, SVGAGI. The CDR3 runs 15 residues. Trimming left V 2 bases short and J 7 bases short, with 14 bases between. TCRdb processed the reads anew with MiXCR; each CDR3 protein has one entry. The sample yields fewer than 650,000 distinct CDR3 sequences, 40% seen once. Comment on this clonotype: Its target is not known.

The TCR sequence derives from a human donor in good health (CMV status not recorded). Some clones in this sample may be carry-over from other donors' samples. Here the sequenced sample was cultured PBMCs, taken from culture after CMV antigen stimulation. V is TRBV6-5 and J is TRBJ1-4, with D maybe TRBD1 (6 bases). The CDR3 nucleotides read TGTGCCAGCAGTTACATTCCAGGGGAAAGTGAAAAACTGTTTTTT. It translates to CASSYIPGESEKLFF.